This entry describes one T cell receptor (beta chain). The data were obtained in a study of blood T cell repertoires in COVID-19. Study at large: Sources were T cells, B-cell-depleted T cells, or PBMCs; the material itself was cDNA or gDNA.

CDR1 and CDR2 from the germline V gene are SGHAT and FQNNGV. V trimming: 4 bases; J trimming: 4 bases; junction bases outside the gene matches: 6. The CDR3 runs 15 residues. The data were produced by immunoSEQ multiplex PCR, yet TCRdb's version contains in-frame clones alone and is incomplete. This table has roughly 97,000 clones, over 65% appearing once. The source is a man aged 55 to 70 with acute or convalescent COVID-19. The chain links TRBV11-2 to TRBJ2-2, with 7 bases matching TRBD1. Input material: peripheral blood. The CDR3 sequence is CASSSQGSATGELFF. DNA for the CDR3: TGTGCCAGCAGCTCACAGGGGTCTGCCACCGGGGAGCTGTTTTTT.